This T cell receptor (beta chain) was captured by sequencing in a study of cytomegalovirus exposure and HLA in healthy donors. PCR primers comprised 60 Vbeta and 13 Jbeta primers. TCRdb's table, derived via immunoSEQ multiplex PCR, lists solely in-frame clones and lacks some. The repertoire consists of under 200,000 clones, with roughly 85% occurring once and the leading ten covering 1.3%. This CDR3 is built from 11 residues. CDR1 MNHNS and CDR2 SASEGT come from the germline V gene. Trimming left V 3 bases short and J 5 bases short, with 5 bases between. The sequenced sample was PBMCs. This clonotype originated in a man aged 25-45 years in good health and CMV-seronegative. This chain joins TRBV6-1 and TRBJ2-7, with D uncertain. CDR3 DNA: TGTGCCAGCAGTGAGAGCCACGAGCAGTACTTC. It translates to CASSESHEQYF.